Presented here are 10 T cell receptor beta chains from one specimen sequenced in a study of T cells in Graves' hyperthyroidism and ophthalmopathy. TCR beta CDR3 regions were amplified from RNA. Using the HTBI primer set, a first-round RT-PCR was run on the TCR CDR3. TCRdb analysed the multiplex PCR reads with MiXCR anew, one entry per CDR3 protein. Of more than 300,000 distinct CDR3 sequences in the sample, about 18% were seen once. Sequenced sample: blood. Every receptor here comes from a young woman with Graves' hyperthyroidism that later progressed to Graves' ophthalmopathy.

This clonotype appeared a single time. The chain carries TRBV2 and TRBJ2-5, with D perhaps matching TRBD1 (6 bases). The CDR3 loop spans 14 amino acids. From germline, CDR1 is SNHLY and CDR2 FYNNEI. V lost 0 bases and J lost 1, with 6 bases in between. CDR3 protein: CASSEAGGQETQYF. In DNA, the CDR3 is TGTGCCAGCAGTGAAGCAGGGGGCCAAGAGACCCAGTACTTC.

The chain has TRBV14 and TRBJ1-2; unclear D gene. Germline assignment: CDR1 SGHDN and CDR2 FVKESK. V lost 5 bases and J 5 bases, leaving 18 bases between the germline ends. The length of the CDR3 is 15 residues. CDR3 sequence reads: CASSVGPSPKYGYTF. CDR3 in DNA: TGTGCCAGCAGCGTCGGCCCATCCCCAAAATATGGCTACACCTTC.

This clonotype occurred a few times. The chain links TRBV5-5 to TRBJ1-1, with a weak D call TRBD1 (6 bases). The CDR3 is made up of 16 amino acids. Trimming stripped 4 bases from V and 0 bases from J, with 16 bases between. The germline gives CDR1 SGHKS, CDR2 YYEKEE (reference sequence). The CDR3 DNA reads TGTGCCAGCAGCCCGGGGGCAGGGGCCTTGAACACTGAAGCTTTCTTT. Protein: CASSPGAGALNTEAFF.

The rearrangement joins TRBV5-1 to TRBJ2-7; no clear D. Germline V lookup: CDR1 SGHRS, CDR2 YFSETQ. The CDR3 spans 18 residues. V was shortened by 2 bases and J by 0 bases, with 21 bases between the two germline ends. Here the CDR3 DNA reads TGCGCCAGCAGCTTTTCGGCCAGGTCCCCTAGAAGCTCCTACGAGCAGTACTTC. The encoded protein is CASSFSARSPRSSYEQYF. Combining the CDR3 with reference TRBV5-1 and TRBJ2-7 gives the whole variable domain KAGVTQTPRYLIKTRGQQVTLSCSPISGHRSVSWYQQTPGQGLQFLFEYFSETQRNKGNFPGRFSGRQFSNSRSEMNVSTLELGDSALYLCASSFSARSPRSSYEQYFGPGTRLTVT.

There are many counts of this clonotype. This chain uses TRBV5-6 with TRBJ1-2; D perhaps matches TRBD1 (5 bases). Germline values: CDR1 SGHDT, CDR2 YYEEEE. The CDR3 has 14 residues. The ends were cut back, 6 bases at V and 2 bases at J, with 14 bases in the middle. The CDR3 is CASNRGTFNYGYTF. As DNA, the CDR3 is TGTGCCAGCAACCGAGGGACGTTCAACTATGGCTACACCTTC. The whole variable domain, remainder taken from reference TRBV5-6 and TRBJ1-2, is DAGVTQSPTHLIKTRGQQVTLRCSPKSGHDTVSWYQQALGQGPQFIFQYYEEEERQRGNFPDRFSGHQFPNYSSELNVNALLLGDSALYLCASNRGTFNYGYTFGSGTRLTVV.

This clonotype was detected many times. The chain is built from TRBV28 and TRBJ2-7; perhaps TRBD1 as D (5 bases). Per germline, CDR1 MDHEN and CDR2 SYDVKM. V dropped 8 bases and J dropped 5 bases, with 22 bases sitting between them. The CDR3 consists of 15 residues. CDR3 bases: TGTGCCAGCGGAACTCAGGGTAGGGGTCGTGACGAGCAGTACTTC. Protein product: CASGTQGRGRDEQYF.

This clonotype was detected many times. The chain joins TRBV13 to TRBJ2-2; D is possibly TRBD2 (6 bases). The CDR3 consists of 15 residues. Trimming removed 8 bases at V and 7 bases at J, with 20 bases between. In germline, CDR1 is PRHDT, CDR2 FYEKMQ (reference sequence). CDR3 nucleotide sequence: TGTGCCAGCTCCCTAGGACTAACATTATACGGGGAGCTGTTTTTT. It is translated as CASSLGLTLYGELFF.

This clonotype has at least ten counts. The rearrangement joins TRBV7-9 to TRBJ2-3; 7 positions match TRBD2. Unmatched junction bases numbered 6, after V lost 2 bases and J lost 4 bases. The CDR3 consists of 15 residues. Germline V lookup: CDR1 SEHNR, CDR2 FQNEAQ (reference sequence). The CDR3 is CASSLRAGIPDTQYF. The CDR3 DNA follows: TGTGCCAGCAGCTTACGAGCGGGAATCCCAGATACGCAGTATTTT.

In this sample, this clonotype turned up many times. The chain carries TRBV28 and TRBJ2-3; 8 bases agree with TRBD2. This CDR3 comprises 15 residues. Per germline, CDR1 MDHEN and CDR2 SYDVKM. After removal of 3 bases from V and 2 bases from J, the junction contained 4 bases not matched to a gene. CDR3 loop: CASSFRGGITDTQYF. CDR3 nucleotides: TGTGCCAGCAGTTTTCGGGGGGGTATCACAGATACGCAGTATTTT. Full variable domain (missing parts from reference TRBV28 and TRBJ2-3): DVKVTQSSRYLVKRTGEKVFLECVQDMDHENMFWYRQDPGLGLRLIYFSYDVKMKEKGDIPEGYSVSREKKERFSLILESASTNQTSMYLCASSFRGGITDTQYFGPGTRLTVL.

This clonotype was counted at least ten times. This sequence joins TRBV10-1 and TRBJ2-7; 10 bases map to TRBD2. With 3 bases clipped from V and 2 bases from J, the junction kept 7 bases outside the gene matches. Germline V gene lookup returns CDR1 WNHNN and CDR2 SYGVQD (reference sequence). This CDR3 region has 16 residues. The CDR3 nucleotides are TGCGCCAGCAGTGACTCCAGCGGGAGGGCCCCCTACGAGCAGTACTTC. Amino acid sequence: CASSDSSGRAPYEQYF.